The 22 T cell receptor beta chains below all came from one sample that was sequenced in a study of blood T cells in healthy people across ages. A second PCR of roughly 7 to 11 cycles used a sample-barcoded 5' primer and a J-beta primer mix. TCRdb re-called the 5' RACE reads through MiXCR, storing one row per CDR3 protein. This table has 600,000 or so distinct CDR3 sequences, under 55% appearing once. Material for sequencing was blood. These receptors all stem from a man older than 75 in good health.

The count of this clonotype is one. This chain connects TRBV9 to TRBJ1-1; D perhaps matches TRBD1 (5 bases). The V gene lost 0 bases and the J gene lost 3 bases, with 18 bases spanning the gap. CDR3 length equals 17 residues. The V gene's germline CDR1 is SGDLS and CDR2 YYNGEE. As DNA, the CDR3 is TGTGCCAGCAGCGTAGCCGGGAGGGGAGGGCCGGACACTGAAGCTTTCTTT. This encodes CASSVAGRGGPDTEAFF.

This clonotype has more than one count but fewer than ten. This chain joins TRBV20-1 and TRBJ2-5; D unresolved. V gave up 5 bases and J gave up 4 bases, with 17 bases separating them. The CDR3 totals 14 residues. Germline CDR1 is DFQATT and CDR2 is SNEGSKA (reference sequence). The CDR3 region is CSAQGWGPIETQYF. CDR3 coding DNA: TGCAGTGCTCAAGGTTGGGGTCCAATAGAGACCCAGTACTTC.

Details on this clonotype: Germline and junction disagree at one end, which may indicate a read error. The gene calls are TRBV9 and TRBJ2-5; 7 nucleotides match TRBD2. The CDR3 has 15 amino acids. Germline CDR1 SGDLS, CDR2 YYNGEE. For the CDR3, the DNA is TGTGCCAGCGGCGTAGTATCTAGCGGAGGGGAGACCCAGTACTTC. It is translated as CASGVVSSGGETQYF.

This clonotype was seen a single time. The chain combines TRBV12-3 or TRBV12-4 with TRBJ1-1; possible D gene TRBD1, 6 bases. The CDR3 loop spans 14 amino acids. The germline V and J ends were trimmed by 6 bases and 5 bases, with 16 bases remaining between them. The CDR3 DNA reads TGTGCCAGCAGCCCCGCACAGGGAAGGACTGAAGCTTTCTTT. Its translation is CASSPAQGRTEAFF.

Many counts were recorded for this clonotype. Here the CDR3 reads CASSDTRETQYF. Written as DNA, the CDR3 is TGTGCCAGCAGTGACACAAGGGAGACCCAGTACTTC. The rearrangement joins TRBV6-6 to TRBJ2-5; D is ambiguous. This CDR3 has 12 residues. The germline V gene has CDR1 MNHNY and CDR2 SVGAGI (reference sequence). V lost 5 bases to trimming and J lost 5 bases, with 9 bases between them.

The V and J genes are TRBV4-3 and TRBJ2-5, with 9 bases identical to TRBD2. CDR3 length equals 16 residues. CDR1 is LGHNA, CDR2 YSLEER, per germline. With 3 bases clipped from V and 6 bases from J, the junction kept 11 bases outside the gene matches. The CDR3 DNA reads TGCGCCAGCAGCCAGGTCGGGCGGGAGGGCCTGAAGACCCAGTACTTC. Translation: CASSQVGREGLKTQYF.

V and J are TRBV20-1 and TRBJ1-1; possible D gene TRBD1, 6 bases. Trimming removed 6 bases from V and 6 bases from J, with 20 bases in between. The CDR3 is 14 amino acids. Germline CDR1 reads DFQATT; CDR2 reads SNEGSKA (reference sequence). CDR3 DNA sequence: TGCAGTGCACCCGGGGGCTGGGGGAATTCTGAAGCTTTCTTT. Its protein is CSAPGGWGNSEAFF.

The table lists this clonotype with many counts. V and J are TRBV6-6 and TRBJ1-2, with D perhaps TRBD1 (5 bases). The CDR3 extends over 12 amino acids. Trimming shortened V by 5 bases and J by 8 bases, and 12 bases separated the two germline ends. Germline V gene lookup returns CDR1 MNHNY and CDR2 SVGAGI (reference sequence). This chain's CDR3 is CASSGPGRGYTF. CDR3 coding DNA: TGTGCCAGCAGTGGTCCAGGGCGAGGCTACACCTTC.

This chain links TRBV18 with TRBJ2-7, with D possibly being TRBD2 (6 bases). Trimming shortened V by 4 bases and J by 4 bases, and 11 bases separated the two germline ends. This CDR3 is built from 13 residues. Germline V gene data show CDR1 as KGHSH and CDR2 as LQKENI. CDR3 amino acids: CASSRGVAYEQYF. CDR3 DNA: TGTGCCAGCTCACGGGGGGTAGCGTACGAGCAGTACTTC. Full variable domain (missing parts from reference TRBV18 and TRBJ2-7): NAGVMQNPRHLVRRRGQEARLRCSPMKGHSHVYWYRQLPEEGLKFMVYLQKENIIDESGMPKERFSAEFPKEGPSILRIQQVVRGDSAAYFCASSRGVAYEQYFGPGTRLTVT.

This clonotype has more than one count but fewer than ten. The CDR3 DNA reads as TGCAGATTGTCTAGGCAAGAGACCCAGTACTTC. Its protein product is CRLSRQETQYF. The J gene is TRBJ2-5, the V gene TRBV29-1; D remains ambiguous. The CDR3 sequence is 11 residues long. Germline loops: CDR1 SQVTM, CDR2 ANQGSEA.

The chain recombines TRBV7-3 with TRBJ2-1; D is possibly TRBD2 (5 bases). V was trimmed by 3 bases and J by 8 bases, leaving 17 bases between them. This CDR3 has 15 residues. The germline gives CDR1 SGHTA, CDR2 FQGTGA. CDR3 sequence (DNA): TGTGCCAGCAGCTTGAGCGGTCCGAATCAGGATGAGCAGTTCTTC. Translated: CASSLSGPNQDEQFF.

This clonotype was observed once. This chain uses TRBV2 with TRBJ1-5; D gene uncertain. The CDR3 is 14 residues long. CDR1 and CDR2 from the germline V gene are SNHLY and FYNNEI. V was shortened by 8 bases and J by 3 bases, with 14 bases between the two germline ends. CDR3 amino acids: CASAPGQNNQPQHF. The CDR3, as DNA: TGTGCCAGCGCCCCTGGGCAGAACAATCAGCCCCAGCATTTT.

The chain joins TRBV6-5 to TRBJ2-2, with D perhaps matching TRBD1 (5 bases). The CDR3 sequence is 16 residues long. The V end was cut by 8 bases, the J end by 0 bases, with 16 bases between. CDR1 MNHEY and CDR2 SVGAGI come from the germline V gene. CDR3 in DNA: TGTGCCAGCGTGTGGCTCGACAGCGCGAACACCGGGGAGCTGTTTTTT. This gives the protein CASVWLDSANTGELFF.

Note on this clonotype: A much larger clone is a single base away; this may be a read error. The chain uses TRBV7-9 and TRBJ2-4; D is possibly TRBD1 (6 bases). From germline, CDR1 is SEHNR and CDR2 FQNEAQ (reference sequence). This CDR3 is 15 amino acids long. CDR3 region: CAGSTPTGYKNIQYF. The CDR3 DNA is TGTGCCGGCAGCACCCCAACAGGGTACAAAAACATTCAGTACTTC.

This clonotype has more than one count but fewer than ten. The rearrangement joins TRBV13 to TRBJ1-4; 8 bases match TRBD1. The germline V gene encodes CDR1 PRHDT and CDR2 FYEKMQ (reference sequence). This CDR3 contains 16 residues. The V gene end was trimmed by 5 bases and the J gene end by 8 bases; junction bases not matched to a gene: 13. In DNA, the CDR3 is TGTGCCAGCAGCCGCCAAGGACAGGGAGGCAACGAAAAACTGTTTTTT. The encoded protein is CASSRQGQGGNEKLFF.

This clonotype was observed a few times. The genes are TRBV7-9 and TRBJ2-1; TRBD2 matches at 11 bases. The ends lost 5 bases at V and 5 bases at J; junction bases unmatched: 11. There are 17 residues in the CDR3. Germline CDR1 and CDR2: SEHNR and FQNEAQ (reference sequence). The CDR3 bases are TGTGCCAGCAGCCCTAGAGGGGGGACTAGCGGAAACAATGAGCAGTTCTTC. Encoded protein: CASSPRGGTSGNNEQFF.

This clonotype was counted many times. The J gene is TRBJ2-7, the V gene TRBV6-5, with D perhaps TRBD1 (6 bases). V was pared by 6 bases and J by 3 bases, with 9 bases between. Looked up from germline, CDR1 is MNHEY and CDR2 is SVGAGI. The CDR3 has 12 amino acids. In DNA form, the CDR3 reads TGTGCCAGCAGGCGACAGGACTACGAGCAGTACTTC. Its translation: CASRRQDYEQYF.

The gene calls are TRBV7-2 and TRBJ1-4; the D is unclear. Looked up from germline, CDR1 is SGHTA and CDR2 is FQGNSA. This CDR3 is 13 amino acids long. Trimming stripped 2 bases from V and 8 bases from J, with 9 bases between. The CDR3 here is CASSLYRLEKLFF. The DNA for the CDR3 is TGTGCCAGCAGCTTATACCGCCTAGAAAAACTGTTTTTT.

The V and J genes are TRBV14 and TRBJ2-7; 9 nucleotides line up with TRBD1. The CDR3 runs to 17 residues. V lost 3 bases and J lost 0; bases outside the gene matches: 9. Germline loops: CDR1 SGHDN, CDR2 FVKESK. The chain's CDR3 is CASSHTQDRGHSYEQYF. CDR3 nucleotides: TGTGCCAGCAGCCACACACAGGACAGGGGTCACTCCTACGAGCAGTACTTC.

This chain joins TRBV6-5 and TRBJ2-5; TRBD1 or TRBD2 may be the D gene (5 bases each). Deletions cut 5 bases from V and 4 bases from J, with 20 bases between. The CDR3 runs 16 residues. Looked up from germline, CDR1 is MNHEY and CDR2 is SVGAGI. As DNA, the CDR3 is TGTGCCAGCAGTCCTATCGCCGGGACGACCAGAGAGACCCAGTACTTC. It is translated as CASSPIAGTTRETQYF.

This clonotype was found a few times. The CDR3 region is CASSPETGAGWDTQYF. In DNA form, the CDR3 reads TGTGCCAGCAGCCCAGAAACAGGGGCTGGGTGGGACACGCAGTATTTT. V gene TRBV5-6 combines with J gene TRBJ2-3; 7 nucleotides line up with TRBD1. V was pared by 4 bases and J by 9 bases, with 17 bases of the junction left unmatched. The CDR3 has 16 residues. CDR1 and CDR2 from the germline V gene are SGHDT and YYEEEE.

The chain links TRBV12-3 or TRBV12-4 to TRBJ1-5; 7 nucleotides line up with TRBD1. CDR3 length: 16 amino acids. V dropped 5 bases and J dropped 1; count of bases not matched to a gene: 8. The CDR3 sequence is CASSPGTALSNQPQHF. The CDR3 DNA sequence: TGTGCCAGCAGTCCTGGGACAGCCTTAAGCAATCAGCCCCAGCATTTT.